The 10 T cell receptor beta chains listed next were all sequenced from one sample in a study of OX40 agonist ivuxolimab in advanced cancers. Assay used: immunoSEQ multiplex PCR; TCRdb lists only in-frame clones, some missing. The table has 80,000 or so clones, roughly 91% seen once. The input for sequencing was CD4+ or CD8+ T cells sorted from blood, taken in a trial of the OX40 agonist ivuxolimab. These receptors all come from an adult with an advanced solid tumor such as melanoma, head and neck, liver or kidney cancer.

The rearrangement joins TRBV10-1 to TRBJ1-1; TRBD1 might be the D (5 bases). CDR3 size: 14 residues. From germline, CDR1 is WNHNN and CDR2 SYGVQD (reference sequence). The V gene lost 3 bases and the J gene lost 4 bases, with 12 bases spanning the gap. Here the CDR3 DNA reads TGCGCCAGCAGTGATGGGGCATTTTCCACTGAAGCTTTCTTT. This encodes CASSDGAFSTEAFF.

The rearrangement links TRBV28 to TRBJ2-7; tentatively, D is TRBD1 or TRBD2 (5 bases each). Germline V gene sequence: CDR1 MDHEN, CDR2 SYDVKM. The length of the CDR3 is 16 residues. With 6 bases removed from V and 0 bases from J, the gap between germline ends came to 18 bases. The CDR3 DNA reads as TGTGCCAGCAGCCGGGACGCCCGAAGAAGCTCCTACGAGCAGTACTTC. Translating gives CASSRDARRSSYEQYF.

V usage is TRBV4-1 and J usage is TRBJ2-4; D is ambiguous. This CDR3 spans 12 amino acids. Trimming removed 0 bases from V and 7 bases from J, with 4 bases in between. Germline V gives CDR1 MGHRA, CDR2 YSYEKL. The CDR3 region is CASSQDHNIQYF. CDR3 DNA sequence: TGCGCCAGCAGCCAAGACCATAACATTCAGTACTTC.

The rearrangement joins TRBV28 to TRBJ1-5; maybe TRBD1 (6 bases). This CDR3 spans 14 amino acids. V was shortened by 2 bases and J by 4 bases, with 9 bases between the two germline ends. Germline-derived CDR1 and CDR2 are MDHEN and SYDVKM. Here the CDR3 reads CASSLGTRNQPQHF. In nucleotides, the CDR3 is TGTGCCAGCAGTTTAGGGACACGGAATCAGCCCCAGCATTTT.

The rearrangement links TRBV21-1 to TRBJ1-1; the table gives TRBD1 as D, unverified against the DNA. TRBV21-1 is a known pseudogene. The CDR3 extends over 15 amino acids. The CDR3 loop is CASSIRQGMNTEAFF. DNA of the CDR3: TGTGCCAGCAGCATACGACAGGGGATGAACACTGAAGCTTTCTTT.

DNA for the CDR3: TGTGCCAGCAGTTTATGGCCCAGGGCCGCGGCCAACGAGCAGTACTTC. Encoded protein: CASSLWPRAAANEQYF. The rearrangement joins TRBV28 to TRBJ2-7; possibly TRBD1 for D (5 bases). Germline assignment: CDR1 MDHEN and CDR2 SYDVKM. V was trimmed by 0 bases and J by 5 bases, leaving 17 bases between them. This CDR3 has 16 residues.

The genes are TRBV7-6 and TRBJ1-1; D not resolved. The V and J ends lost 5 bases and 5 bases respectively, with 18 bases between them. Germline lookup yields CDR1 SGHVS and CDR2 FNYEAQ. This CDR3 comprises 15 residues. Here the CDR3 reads CASSKFSEGITEAFF. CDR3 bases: TGTGCCAGCAGCAAGTTTTCCGAGGGAATTACTGAAGCTTTCTTT.

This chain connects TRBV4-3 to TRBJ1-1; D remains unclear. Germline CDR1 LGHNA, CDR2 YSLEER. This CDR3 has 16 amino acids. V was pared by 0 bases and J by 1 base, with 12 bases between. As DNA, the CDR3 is TGCGCCAGCAGCCAAGATTTCGGGGTTACGAACACTGAAGCTTTCTTT. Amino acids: CASSQDFGVTNTEAFF.

The CDR3 region has the DNA TGTGCCAGCAGTTTATGGATGAGAGGGTTTGGCGAGCAGTACTTC. It specifies CASSLWMRGFGEQYF. The rearrangement uses TRBV28 and TRBJ2-7, with D possibly TRBD2 on 5 matching bases. Deletions cut 0 bases from V and 6 bases from J, with 15 bases between. CDR1 and CDR2 (germline): MDHEN, SYDVKM. The CDR3 covers 15 residues.

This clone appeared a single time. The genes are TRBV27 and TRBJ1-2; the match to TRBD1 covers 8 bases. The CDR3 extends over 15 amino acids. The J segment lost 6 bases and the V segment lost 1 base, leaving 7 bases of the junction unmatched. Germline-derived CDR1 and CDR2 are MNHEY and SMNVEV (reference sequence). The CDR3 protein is CASSLWGRGLDGYTF. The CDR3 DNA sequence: TGTGCCAGCAGTTTATGGGGCAGGGGGCTCGATGGCTACACCTTC.